Sequencing of this T cell receptor beta chain was carried out in a study of cytomegalovirus exposure and HLA in healthy donors. About the research overall: HLA-typed donors contributed some 77 million unique TCRs, which were held in an early data release.

The study, taken as a whole, reports: Being productive about 87% or about 30% of the time was typical of most TCR beta V segments in an earlier analysis. In a later analysis, V- and J-gene trimming of beta chains associated with a DCLRE1C missense variant, replicated independently.

Trimming cost V 6 bases and J 4 bases; bases outside gene matches: 20. From germline, CDR1 is SNHLY and CDR2 FYNNEI. The CDR3 loop spans 18 amino acids. Note on this clone: Its antigen is not known.

Primers: 60 Vbeta forward and 13 Jbeta reverse. This table comes from immunoSEQ multiplex PCR, and its TCRdb copy is limited to in-frame clones, with some not included. The sample records about 210,000 clones, 70% to 90% being singletons. The specimen sequenced was PBMCs. This chain uses TRBV2 with TRBJ1-2; 7 bases are shared with TRBD1. This sequence was found in a woman under 40 in good health and CMV-seronegative. CDR3: CASSANRQGGPAGYGYTF. The CDR3 region has the DNA TGTGCCAGCAGCGCGAATCGGCAGGGGGGACCTGCCGGCTATGGCTACACCTTC.